The 25 T cell receptor beta chains in this list originate from one sample, sequenced in a study of PD-L1 blockade in urothelial cancer. Data came from immunoSEQ multiplex PCR; TCRdb stores just in-frame clones and leaves some out. The sample consists of 25,000 to 30,000 clones, about 87% of them appearing once. Here the sequenced sample was PBMCs, taken around atezolizumab (anti-PD-L1) treatment. These TCRs come from a man aged 50 or older with urothelial cancer.

The chain links TRBV7-9 to TRBJ2-2; D is ambiguous. The CDR3 length is 12 residues. Germline values: CDR1 SEHNR, CDR2 FQNEAQ (reference sequence). V lost 3 bases to trimming and J lost 7 bases, with 6 bases between them. CDR3 coding DNA: TGTGCCAGCAGCTTTAATAACGGGGAGCTGTTTTTT. Its translation is CASSFNNGELFF.

The chain carries TRBV4-3 and TRBJ1-1, with 9 bases that match TRBD1. Germline values: CDR1 LGHNA, CDR2 YSLEER. V gave up 2 bases and J gave up 7 bases; unmatched junction bases: 14. CDR3 length equals 17 residues. CDR3 DNA: TGCGCCAGCAGCCAAAGACTCCCGGGACAGGGAGATTTTGAAGCTTTCTTT. Protein sequence: CASSQRLPGQGDFEAFF.

In its sample, this clone ranks as medium-sized. The V gene is TRBV28, the J gene TRBJ2-1, with TRBD2 matching 14 bases. This CDR3 spans 16 amino acids. Germline CDR1 reads MDHEN; CDR2 reads SYDVKM. V shed 3 bases, J shed 5 bases, and the junction held 3 bases outside the gene matches. CDR3 loop: CASSLGLAGVDNEQFF. The CDR3 DNA reads TGTGCCAGCAGTTTGGGACTAGCGGGAGTAGACAATGAGCAGTTCTTC. The full variable domain, completed using reference TRBV28 and TRBJ2-1, is DVKVTQSSRYLVKRTGEKVFLECVQDMDHENMFWYRQDPGLGLRLIYFSYDVKMKEKGDIPEGYSVSREKKERFSLILESASTNQTSMYLCASSLGLAGVDNEQFFGPGTRLTVL.

In DNA, the CDR3 is TGTGCCAGCAGTCGCGGACAGGGGACTGAAGCTTTCTTT. This codes for CASSRGQGTEAFF. The chain joins TRBV28 to TRBJ1-1; 9 nucleotides agree with TRBD1. CDR1 and CDR2 from the germline V gene are MDHEN and SYDVKM. V gave up 5 bases and J gave up 5 bases; unmatched junction bases: 3. The CDR3 sequence is 13 residues long.

This clone was recorded once. This sequence joins TRBV11-2 and TRBJ2-7; 11 positions agree with TRBD2. From germline, CDR1 is SGHAT and CDR2 FQNNGV. The V and J ends lost 3 bases and 4 bases, in that order; junction bases with no gene match: 11. This CDR3 spans 17 amino acids. The CDR3 sequence: CASSLRTVAGGWYEQYF. CDR3 sequence (DNA): TGTGCCAGCAGCTTGAGGACAGTAGCGGGAGGGTGGTACGAGCAGTACTTC.

This clone was recorded only once. The chain links TRBV27 to TRBJ2-5; TRBD1 matches at 9 bases. The junction had 9 bases not matched to a gene; V was cut back by 2 bases and J by 2 bases. The CDR3 covers 17 residues. Germline CDR1 and CDR2: MNHEY and SMNVEV (reference sequence). The CDR3 is CASSLGPGQGRQETQYF. CDR3 coding DNA: TGTGCCAGCAGTTTAGGCCCCGGACAGGGGAGGCAAGAGACCCAGTACTTC.

The V call is TRBV7-2, the J call TRBJ2-5; 9 nucleotides line up with TRBD2. Trimming took 5 bases from V and 5 from J; bases not matched to a gene: 9. Germline CDR1 SGHTA, CDR2 FQGNSA. The CDR3 is 15 residues long. CDR3 amino acids: CASSTGLAQVETQYF. The CDR3 DNA reads TGTGCCAGCAGCACCGGACTAGCGCAAGTCGAGACCCAGTACTTC.

The CDR3 bases are TGTGCCAGCAGCCAAGAGTGGCGGGGGGGCCCAGAGACCCAGTACTTC. Translated: CASSQEWRGGPETQYF. The chain joins TRBV4-2 to TRBJ2-5, with 9 bases fitting TRBD2. After removal of 0 bases from V and 4 bases from J, the junction contained 6 bases not matched to a gene. The germline V gene encodes CDR1 LGHNA and CDR2 YNFKEQ. The CDR3 totals 16 residues.

The chain couples TRBV11-3 to TRBJ2-2; possible D gene TRBD2, 5 bases. From germline, CDR1 is SGHNT and CDR2 YENEEA. Trimming removed 5 bases from V and 7 bases from J, with 14 bases in between. The CDR3 has 14 residues. CDR3 sequence (DNA): TGTGCCAGCAGCAAAGGACGGGGTAGCGGGGAGCTGTTTTTT. Protein product: CASSKGRGSGELFF.

The chain employs TRBV19 and TRBJ1-5; no reliable D call. Trimming shortened V by 7 bases and J by 3 bases, and 7 bases separated the two germline ends. CDR1 and CDR2 from the germline V gene are LNHDA and SQIVND (reference sequence). CDR3 length: 12 amino acids. The CDR3 region is CASTTDNQPQHF. The CDR3 nucleotides are TGTGCCAGTACCACAGACAATCAGCCCCAGCATTTT.

This chain connects TRBV28 to TRBJ1-5, with TRBD1 identical over 7 bases. Trimming removed 6 bases from V and 0 bases from J; junction bases left unmatched: 11. Germline CDR1 reads MDHEN; CDR2 reads SYDVKM. This CDR3 is built from 17 residues. The CDR3, as DNA: TGTGCCAGCAGAAAAGGGACAGCAGCCTATAGCAATCAGCCCCAGCATTTT. This sequence encodes CASRKGTAAYSNQPQHF.

This clone has a single count. This rearrangement joins TRBV9 to TRBJ2-2; TRBD1 matches at 7 bases. The CDR3 has 16 residues. J was trimmed by 0 bases and V by 4 bases; bases with no gene match: 6. Germline V CDR1 and CDR2: SGDLS, YYNGEE. The CDR3 DNA is TGTGCCAGCAGCTCCTCGGACAGGACGAACACCGGGGAGCTGTTTTTT. Translation gives CASSSSDRTNTGELFF.

The gene calls are TRBV7-7 and TRBJ2-5; 7 bases line up with TRBD2. Per the germline V gene, CDR1 is SSHAT and CDR2 is FNYEAQ (reference sequence). The CDR3 sequence is 16 residues long. V was pared by 0 bases and J by 1 base, with 5 bases of the junction left unmatched. As DNA, the CDR3 is TGTGCCAGCAGCTTAGCGGGAGGGCGTGTCCAAGAGACCCAGTACTTC. It translates to CASSLAGGRVQETQYF.

This sequence joins TRBV19 and TRBJ2-5; 8 nucleotides match TRBD2. From germline, CDR1 is LNHDA and CDR2 SQIVND (reference sequence). V shed 5 bases and J 0 bases; nucleotides not matched to a gene: 11. The CDR3 runs 17 residues. The CDR3 spells CASSFLAGGPNQETQYF. In DNA, the CDR3 is TGTGCCAGTAGTTTCCTAGCGGGCGGGCCAAACCAAGAGACCCAGTACTTC.

V usage is TRBV28 and J usage is TRBJ1-6; D not resolved. The germline gives CDR1 MDHEN, CDR2 SYDVKM. The V end was cut by 10 bases, the J end by 11 bases, with 12 bases between. CDR3 size: 11 residues. CDR3 DNA: TGTGCCACCCGAGGGAGACCACCCCTCCACTTT. Its translation is CATRGRPPLHF.

The genes are TRBV9 and TRBJ2-2; TRBD2 agrees at 14 bases. In germline, CDR1 is SGDLS, CDR2 YYNGEE. This CDR3 has 19 amino acids. With V trimmed by 0 bases and J by 6 bases, 10 bases remained unmatched. In nucleotides, the CDR3 is TGTGCCAGCAGCGTAGAAATTTCGACTAGCGGGGGGGTGGCCGGGGAGCTGTTTTTT. This codes for CASSVEISTSGGVAGELFF.

The J gene is TRBJ1-1, the V gene TRBV27; D uncertain. V was pared by 5 bases and J by 1 base, with 14 bases between. CDR1 is MNHEY, CDR2 SMNVEV, per germline (reference sequence). This CDR3 spans 15 amino acids. CDR3 protein: CASSPRGRGNTEAFF. Here the CDR3 DNA reads TGTGCCAGCAGTCCCCGAGGTCGAGGGAACACTGAAGCTTTCTTT.

The chain carries TRBV7-2 and TRBJ2-1; 7 nucleotides match TRBD2. V was clipped by 5 bases and J by 7 bases; unmatched bases: 11. CDR1 SGHTA and CDR2 FQGNSA come from the germline V gene. The CDR3 length is 15 residues. This chain's CDR3 is CASSPSGGWANEQFF. The DNA of the CDR3 is TGTGCCAGCAGCCCTAGCGGCGGCTGGGCGAATGAGCAGTTCTTC. The full variable domain, its missing parts supplied by reference TRBV7-2 and TRBJ2-1, is GAGVSQSPSNKVTEKGKDVELRCDPISGHTALYWYRQSLGQGLEFLIYFQGNSAPDKSGLPSDRFSAERTGGSVSTLTIQRTQQEDSAVYLCASSPSGGWANEQFFGPGTRLTVL.

J is TRBJ2-1 and V is TRBV6-1, with 8 bases that match TRBD1. The V segment lost 6 bases and the J segment 6 bases; nucleotides outside the gene matches: 7. Looked up from germline, CDR1 is MNHNS and CDR2 is SASEGT. This CDR3 spans 14 amino acids. In nucleotides, the CDR3 is TGTGCCAGCAGCCCGGACAGGGTCAGCAATGAGCAGTTCTTC. As protein: CASSPDRVSNEQFF.

The rearrangement joins TRBV7-2 to TRBJ2-7; 8 nucleotides line up with TRBD2. This CDR3 region has 20 residues. J was trimmed by 4 bases and V by 0 bases; bases with no gene match: 20. Germline CDR1 and CDR2: SGHTA and FQGNSA. This CDR3 reads CASSLAPKSSGGRRLYEQYF. The CDR3 bases are TGTGCCAGCAGCTTAGCCCCTAAAAGCAGCGGGGGCCGACGTCTGTACGAGCAGTACTTC.

The V gene is TRBV4-1, the J gene TRBJ2-1; tentatively, D is TRBD1 (6 bases). The CDR3 totals 13 residues. V lost 4 bases and J lost 5, with 9 bases in between. Germline V gene lookup returns CDR1 MGHRA and CDR2 YSYEKL. Here the CDR3 reads CASSLRQDNEQFF. CDR3 bases: TGCGCCAGCAGCCTTCGACAGGACAATGAGCAGTTCTTC.

For the CDR3, the DNA is TGTGCCAGCAGCTTATGGGCGGGGGGCATGAAGACCCAGTACTTC. It specifies CASSLWAGGMKTQYF. The J gene is TRBJ2-5, the V gene TRBV7-3; 8 bases line up with TRBD2. J lost 6 bases, V lost 2 bases, and 8 bases had no gene match. The CDR3 extends over 15 amino acids. Germline CDR1 and CDR2: SGHTA and FQGTGA. The full variable domain, completed using reference TRBV7-3 and TRBJ2-5, is GAGVSQTPSNKVTEKGKYVELRCDPISGHTALYWYRQSLGQGPEFLIYFQGTGAADDSGLPNDRFFAVRPEGSVSTLKIQRTERGDSAVYLCASSLWAGGMKTQYFGPGTRLLVL.

The chain joins TRBV28 to TRBJ2-4; TRBD2 agrees at 10 bases. This CDR3 comprises 18 residues. J gave up 1 base and V 1 base, and 7 bases lay outside the gene matches. Germline CDR1 reads MDHEN; CDR2 reads SYDVKM. CDR3 in amino acids: CASSLFPAGGLAKNIQYF. The CDR3 DNA reads as TGTGCCAGCAGTTTATTTCCAGCGGGAGGGTTGGCCAAAAACATTCAGTACTTC.

The chain has TRBV14 and TRBJ2-2, with unresolved D. This CDR3 spans 14 amino acids. Trimming shortened V by 0 bases and J by 6 bases, and 8 bases separated the two germline ends. Germline V lookup: CDR1 SGHDN, CDR2 FVKESK. The CDR3 region has the DNA TGTGCCAGCAGCCAAGACAGATTACCCGGGGAGCTGTTTTTT. This translates into CASSQDRLPGELFF.

The J gene is TRBJ1-4, the V gene TRBV12-5, with TRBD1 matching over 9 bases. The CDR3 is made up of 16 amino acids. Germline V gene sequence: CDR1 LGHNT, CDR2 FRNRAP. V lost 6 bases to trimming and J lost 4 bases; unmatched junction nucleotides: 9. The CDR3 sequence: CASGHRQGEVNEKLFF. The CDR3 region has the DNA TGTGCTAGTGGACACCGACAGGGGGAGGTTAATGAAAAACTGTTTTTT.